This TCR beta chain comes out of a study of response to subunit inactivated influenza vaccine listed by TCRdb under 2018. About the investigation overall: The study used deep quantitative T cell receptor repertoire profiling to track responses to a trivalent subunit inactivated influenza vaccine.

The library was obtained by RT-PCR. This sample was sequenced with an Illumina HiSeq 2500. TCRdb applied fastp at Q25 and MiXCR to the public reads, then kept only in-frame beta chains. One record per CDR3 amino acid sequence lists the most common genes and DNA. The sample table lists almost 250,000 distinct CDR3 sequences, less than 15% of them with a count of one. The ten biggest clones cover approximately 7.8% of the sample. In regard to this clonotype: Its antigen remains unidentified. The sample holds no much larger clone one base away, and base qualities are not on file.

Overall study results and their limits: The authors proposed that each seasonal influenza vaccination may bring in only a limited number of new T cells.

V has 7 bases trimmed and J has 4 bases trimmed; junction bases matching no gene number 7. CDR1 and CDR2, per the germline V gene, are MNHNS and SASEGT. The cysteine opens and the phenylalanine closes a CDR3 of 15 amino acids. Only the CDR3 DNA stays, 45 bases, in frame from base 1. This TCR came from a man in his forties or fifties who received an inactivated influenza vaccine. Donor details come from another sample of the same person, matched by shared clones. This specimen consisted of non-naive T cells sorted from PBMCs, obtained 14 days before vaccination. The cell subset or site label for this specimen denotes: memory T cell fraction. The rearranged segments are TRBV6-1 and TRBJ2-2; TRBD1 agrees with 9 junctional bases. CDR3 reads: CASTHRGLGTGELFF. The base sequence is TGTGCCAGCACCCACAGGGGGCTGGGCACCGGGGAGCTGTTTTTT.